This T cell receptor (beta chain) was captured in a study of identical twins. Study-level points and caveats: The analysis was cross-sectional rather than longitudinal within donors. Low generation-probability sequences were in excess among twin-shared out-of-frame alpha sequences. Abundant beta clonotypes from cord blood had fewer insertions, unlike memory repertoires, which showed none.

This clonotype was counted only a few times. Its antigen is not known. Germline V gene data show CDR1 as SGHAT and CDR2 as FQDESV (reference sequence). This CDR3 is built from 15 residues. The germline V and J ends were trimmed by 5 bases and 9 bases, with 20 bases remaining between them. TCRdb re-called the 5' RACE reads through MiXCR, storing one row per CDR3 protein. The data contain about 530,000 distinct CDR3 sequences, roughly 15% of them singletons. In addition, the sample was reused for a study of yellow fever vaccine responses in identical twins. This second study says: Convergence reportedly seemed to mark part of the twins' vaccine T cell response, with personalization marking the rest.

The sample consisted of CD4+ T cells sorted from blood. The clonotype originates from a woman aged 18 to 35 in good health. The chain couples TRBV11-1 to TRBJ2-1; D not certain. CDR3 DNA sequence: TGTGCCAGCAGCCCGTCGACTTACGGTTACGGTGAGCAGTTCTTC. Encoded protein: CASSPSTYGYGEQFF.